This T cell receptor beta chain was recorded in a study of PD-L1 blockade in urothelial cancer. Study background: Blood was tested 3 weeks (second dose) and 6 weeks into treatment.

V lost 4 bases to trimming and J lost 4 bases, with 12 bases between them. There are 14 residues in the CDR3. The germline CDR1 and CDR2 sequences are MGHRA and YSYEKL. Repertoires were generated with immunoSEQ multiplex PCR, while TCRdb's copy carries only in-frame clones and drops some. Among fewer than 130,000 clones, 70% to 90% were seen once, and the ten largest hold 2.4%. J is TRBJ2-3 and V is TRBV4-1; a possible D gene is TRBD1 (5 bases). This sequence originates from a man aged 50 or older with urothelial cancer. The input for sequencing was PBMCs, taken around atezolizumab (anti-PD-L1) treatment. In DNA, the CDR3 is TGCGCCAGCAGCCCAGGGCAGCCCGCAGATACGCAGTATTTT. Translated, it gives CASSPGQPADTQYF.